This T cell receptor (beta chain) was documented in a study of T-cell memory formation after mild COVID-19. About this clonotype: Its specificity is not known.

Study outcomes and limitations: While clones contracting from day 15 to 85 were balanced between CD4 and CD8, later expanders leaned CD4+. Pre-infection memory already had some responding clones, implying cross-reactive memory joined. Of the contracting clones, CD4+ ones lay mainly in CM and EM, and CD8+ ones in EMRA.

Barcoded TCR alpha and TCR beta cDNA libraries with UMIs came from 5'RACE using constant-segment primers. TCRdb itself ran the 5' RACE reads through MiXCR, one entry per CDR3 protein. The sample has a few hundred thousand distinct CDR3 sequences; approximately 29% are singletons. This CDR3 comprises 13 residues. V shed 6 bases and J 8 bases; nucleotides not matched to a gene: 8. Germline V gene sequence: CDR1 ENHRY, CDR2 SYGVKD. The sequence derives from an adult woman who had mild COVID-19 (a few samples of this study predate the infection). Cell type and time point are not known. The chain joins TRBV10-3 to TRBJ1-2; TRBD1 matches at 8 bases. The sample was PBMCs or a T cell subset sorted from them (not recorded which). CDR3 nucleotides: TGTGCCATCAGATCGTCAGGGGGCGACGGCTACACCTTC. It specifies CAIRSSGGDGYTF.